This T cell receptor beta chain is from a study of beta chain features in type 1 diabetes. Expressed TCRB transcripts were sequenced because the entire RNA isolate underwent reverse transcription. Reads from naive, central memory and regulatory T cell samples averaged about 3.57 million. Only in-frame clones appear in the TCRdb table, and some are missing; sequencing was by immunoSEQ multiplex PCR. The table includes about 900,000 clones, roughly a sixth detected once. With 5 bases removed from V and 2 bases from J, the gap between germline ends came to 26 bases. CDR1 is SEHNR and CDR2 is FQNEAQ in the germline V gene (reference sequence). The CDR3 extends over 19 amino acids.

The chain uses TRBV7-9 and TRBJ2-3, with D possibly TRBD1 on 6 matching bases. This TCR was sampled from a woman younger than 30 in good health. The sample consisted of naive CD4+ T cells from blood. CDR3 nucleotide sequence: TGTGCCAGCAGCAGTGACCTTTTCCGCAGGGGTAATACCACAGATACGCAGTATTTT. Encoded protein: CASSSDLFRRGNTTDTQYF.